This T cell receptor beta chain was obtained from a study of T cells in localized non-small cell lung cancer (dated by TCRdb to the early 2020s). Regarding the complete study: T cell repertoires of 200 to 250 early-stage NSCLC patients were analyzed, with tumors being compared against uninvolved tumor-adjacent lungs. The cohort consisted of 200 to 300 treatment-naive NSCLC patients whose localized lung tumors had been resected. NSCLC patients had a mean age of roughly 64 years, and more than 120 were male and nearly 110 female. Points the paper makes about the study in general: A median of 57 of the top 100 tumor clones were detected in paired uninvolved adjacent lung, and around 30 of these tumor clones were also found among the top 100 clones of the paired uninvolved adjacent lung. Because multi-region tumor sequencing was not done, intratumor heterogeneity could not be ruled out. Uninvolved tumor-adjacent lung showed the highest T cell clonality, higher than tumor, which suggests more focused antigenic responses in the uninvolved tumor-adjacent lung. Higher blood T cell density associated with longer overall survival, while higher adjacent-lung clonality associated with shorter survival. Because the study design was exploratory, TCR variables were selected using unadjusted p-values without false-discovery rate correction.

TCR beta CDR3 regions were sequenced from DNA using the immunoSEQ Assay. The source study handled its data this way. T cell density was computed as TCR beta template counts normalized to usable DNA estimated by amplifying housekeeping genes. Using the preseqR package, richness was estimated by extrapolating to 120,000 templates for tissue samples and 400,000 templates for PBMC samples. Clonality was defined by subtracting Pielou's evenness from one. Tissue-enriched TCRs were identified through differential abundance testing performed on productive amino-acid clonotypes, with a minimum total count of 5 and an alpha of 0.1. Repertoire overlap between compartments was quantified with the Jaccard Index and Morisita Overlap Index. GLIPH grouped TCR beta CDR3s together with public tetramer-defined viral CDR3s, and a viral motif had to include at least three viral sequences and show V-gene enrichment. Sourced from immuneACCESS, this table was stored by TCRdb with only in-frame sequences that have V and J called. A share of the clones is absent; for the studies checked, an unresolved V gene accounts for under half, and the remainder has no known explanation. D and trimming were read from the DNA, whereas the V and J calls and clone size are those reported in that table. The sample table contains approximately 23,000 clones; only one count was recorded for less than 90% of them. Jointly, the top ten make up 10% to 15% of the sample.

At diagnosis, tumor, uninvolved tumor-adjacent lung and peripheral blood were collected and then preserved as a mix of FFPE and fresh-frozen material. Blood samples were analyzed as peripheral blood mononuclear cells for TCR repertoire profiling. CDR1 is given as MNHNS and CDR2 as SASEGT, both from the germline V gene. The CDR3 has 15 amino acids, counting the end cysteine and phenylalanine. Only CDR3 DNA is held: 45 bases, read in frame from base 1. V gives up 0 bases and J gives up 3 bases, and the segment between their germline ends measures 11 bases. A remark on this clone: Its specific antigen is unknown. Per-base qualities were not stored, and no clone one base away is much larger.

This sequence was found in a male donor at least 60 years old with stage I lung adenocarcinoma. Recombination connected TRBV6-1 to TRBJ1-2; TRBD1 could be the D gene, as 5 bases match. The starting material was peripheral blood, obtained before any cancer treatment. For the CDR3, the sequence is CASSEAGSGYYGYTF. The sequence in DNA is TGTGCCAGCAGTGAAGCGGGCTCAGGGTACTATGGCTACACCTTC.